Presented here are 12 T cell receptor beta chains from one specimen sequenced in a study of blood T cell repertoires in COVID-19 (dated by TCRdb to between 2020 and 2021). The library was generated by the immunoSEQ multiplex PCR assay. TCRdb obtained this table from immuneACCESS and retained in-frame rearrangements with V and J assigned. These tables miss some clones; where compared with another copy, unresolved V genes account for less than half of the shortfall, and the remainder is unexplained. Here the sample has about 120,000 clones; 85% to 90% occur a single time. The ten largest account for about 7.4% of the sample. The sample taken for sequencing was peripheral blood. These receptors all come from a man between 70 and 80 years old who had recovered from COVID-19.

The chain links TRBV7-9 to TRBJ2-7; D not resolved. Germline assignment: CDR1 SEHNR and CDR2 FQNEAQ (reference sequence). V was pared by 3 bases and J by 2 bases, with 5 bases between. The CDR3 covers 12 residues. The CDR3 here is CASSFSTYEQYF. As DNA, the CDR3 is TGTGCCAGCAGCTTTTCCACCTACGAGCAGTACTTC. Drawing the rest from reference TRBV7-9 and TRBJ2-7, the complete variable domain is DTGVSQNPRHKITKRGQNVTFRCDPISEHNRLYWYRQTLGQGPEFLTYFQNEAQLEKSRLLSDRFSAERPKGSFSTLEIQRTEQGDSAMYLCASSFSTYEQYFGPGTRLTVT.

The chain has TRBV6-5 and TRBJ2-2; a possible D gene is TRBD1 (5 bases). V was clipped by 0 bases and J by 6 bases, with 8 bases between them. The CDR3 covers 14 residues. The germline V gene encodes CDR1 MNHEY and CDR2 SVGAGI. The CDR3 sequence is CASSYSGVAGELFF. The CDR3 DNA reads TGTGCCAGCAGTTACTCAGGGGTAGCCGGGGAGCTGTTTTTT.

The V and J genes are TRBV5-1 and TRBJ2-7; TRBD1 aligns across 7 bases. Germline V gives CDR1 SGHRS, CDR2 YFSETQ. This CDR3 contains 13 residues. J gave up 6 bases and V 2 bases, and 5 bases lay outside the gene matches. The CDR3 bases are TGCGCCAGCAGCTTCACAGGGGTAGGCGAGCAGTACTTC. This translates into CASSFTGVGEQYF.

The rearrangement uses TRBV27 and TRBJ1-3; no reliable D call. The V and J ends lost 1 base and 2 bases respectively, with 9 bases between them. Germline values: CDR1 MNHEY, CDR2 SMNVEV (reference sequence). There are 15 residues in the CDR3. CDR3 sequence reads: CASSLLGRAGNTIYF. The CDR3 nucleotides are TGTGCCAGCAGTTTATTGGGGAGGGCTGGAAACACCATATATTTT.

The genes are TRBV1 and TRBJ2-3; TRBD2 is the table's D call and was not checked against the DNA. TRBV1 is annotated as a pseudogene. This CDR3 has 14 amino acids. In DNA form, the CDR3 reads TGCACCAGCAGCCAGCGGGGTAGCACAGATACGCAGTATTTT. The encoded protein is CTSSQRGSTDTQYF.

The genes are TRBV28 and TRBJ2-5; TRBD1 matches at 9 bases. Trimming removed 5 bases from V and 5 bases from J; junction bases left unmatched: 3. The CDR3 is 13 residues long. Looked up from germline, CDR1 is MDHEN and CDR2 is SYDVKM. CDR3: CASSGTGKETQYF. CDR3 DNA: TGTGCCAGCAGTGGGACAGGGAAGGAGACCCAGTACTTC.

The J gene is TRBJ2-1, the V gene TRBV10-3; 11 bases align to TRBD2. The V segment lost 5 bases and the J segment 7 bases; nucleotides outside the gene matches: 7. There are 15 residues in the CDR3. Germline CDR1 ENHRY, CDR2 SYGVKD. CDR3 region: CAISPLAGELNEQFF. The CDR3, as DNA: TGTGCCATCAGTCCACTAGCGGGAGAACTGAATGAGCAGTTCTTC.

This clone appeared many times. This CDR3 reads CASSLAIFRQGMQTGELFF. The DNA for the CDR3 is TGTGCCAGCAGCTTAGCGATATTCCGACAGGGGATGCAAACCGGGGAGCTGTTTTTT. The rearrangement links TRBV7-9 to TRBJ2-2, with 8 positions matching TRBD1. The CDR3 length is 19 residues. With V trimmed by 0 bases and J by 5 bases, 14 bases remained unmatched. The V gene's germline CDR1 is SEHNR and CDR2 FQNEAQ (reference sequence).

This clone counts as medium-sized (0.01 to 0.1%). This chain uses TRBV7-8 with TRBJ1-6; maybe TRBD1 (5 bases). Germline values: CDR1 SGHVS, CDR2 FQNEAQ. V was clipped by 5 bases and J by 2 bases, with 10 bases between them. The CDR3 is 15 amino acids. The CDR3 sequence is CASSGQGTYNSPLHF. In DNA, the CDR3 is TGTGCCAGCAGCGGTCAGGGCACCTATAATTCACCCCTCCACTTT.

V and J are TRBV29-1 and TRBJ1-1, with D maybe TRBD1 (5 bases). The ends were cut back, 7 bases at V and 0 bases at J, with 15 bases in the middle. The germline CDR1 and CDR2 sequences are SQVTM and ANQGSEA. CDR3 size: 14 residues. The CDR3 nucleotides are TGCAGCGCAAAAAGACAGTGGATGAACACTGAAGCTTTCTTT. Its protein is CSAKRQWMNTEAFF.

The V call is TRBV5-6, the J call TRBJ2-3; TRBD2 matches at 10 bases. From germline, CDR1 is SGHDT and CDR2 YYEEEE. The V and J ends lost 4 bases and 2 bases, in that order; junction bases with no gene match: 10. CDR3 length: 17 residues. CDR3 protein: CASSQWTSGLFTDTQYF. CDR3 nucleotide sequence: TGTGCCAGCAGCCAATGGACTAGCGGTCTATTCACAGATACGCAGTATTTT.

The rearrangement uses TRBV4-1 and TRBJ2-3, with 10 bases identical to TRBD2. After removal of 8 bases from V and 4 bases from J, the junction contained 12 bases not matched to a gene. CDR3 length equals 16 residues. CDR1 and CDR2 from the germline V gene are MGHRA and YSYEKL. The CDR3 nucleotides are TGCGCCAGCTCCCCCCTACTAGCGGGAAATGCAGATACGCAGTATTTT. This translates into CASSPLLAGNADTQYF.